Detailed here is one T cell receptor beta chain. This clonotype has only a few counts. The antigen it binds to is not known. There are no base qualities to consult, and no much larger clone falls within one base. This sample stems from a study of T-cell memory formation after mild COVID-19 (dated by TCRdb to the early 2020s). In terms of the full investigation: Most TCR sequence clusters were specific to one of the two donors. Longitudinal TCRalpha and TCRbeta repertoire sequencing tracked T-cell clones expanding and contracting after mild COVID-19 in a couple of donors. The cohort comprised two young, previously healthy adult volunteers, one female and one male. Results and caveats for the whole study, not just this receptor: From day 15 to 85, contracting clones showed balanced CD4/CD8 phenotypes, whereas a second wave of clones that expanded from day 15 to 37 leaned towards CD4+. Contracting CD4+ clones were found mainly in CM and EM memory subsets, while CD8+ clones were enriched in EMRA. The second-wave clones that peaked on day 37 were not confirmed to be SARS-CoV-2 specific. Only a couple of mild cases were covered by the study, and larger cohorts that include severe cases with pre-infection samples were considered necessary. Some responding clones were detected in pre-infection memory, suggesting pre-existing cross-reactive memory T cells joined the SARS-CoV-2 response.

Reads for this sample came from an Illumina NovaSeq 6000. cDNA libraries for TCRalpha and TCRbeta were prepared by 5'RACE using constant-segment primers, with sample barcodes and unique molecular identifiers added. Trizol reagent was used to extract RNA from every sample. Library amplification was performed in two PCR steps, and a second sample barcode and Illumina TruSeq adapters were introduced in the second step. Sequencing of libraries was performed on an Illumina NovaSeq with 2 x 150 bp paired-end reads. From the authors' description of their analysis: Demultiplexing of reads and collapsing into UMI-guided consensus sequences were performed with migec v1.2.7. Using mixcr v2.1.11, UMI consensuses were aligned to TRA and TRB V and J templates and then assembled into clonotypes. Expanded or contracted clonotypes were those called significant by both edgeR and NoisET, with noise models trained on biological replicates. For edgeR calls, the thresholds were a false discovery rate-adjusted p below 0.01 and a log2 fold-change of 1. PCA with hierarchical clustering of max-normalized trajectories of the 1000 most abundant clonotypes was used as exploratory dynamics analysis. Separately sequenced CD4+ and CD8+ repertoires were used to assign the CD4 or CD8 phenotype of responding clones. TCRdb reran the public reads through fastp at Q25 and MiXCR, keeping productive beta chains. Entries are consolidated by CDR3 protein sequence, retaining the most common genes and DNA. The V and J calls and clone size are TCRdb's, not the authors'. For this sample there are hundreds of thousands of distinct CDR3 sequences; about 20% appear just once. The ten largest clones capture approximately 8.4% of the sample.

PBMCs were isolated by Ficoll-Paque density gradient centrifugation. Sequences were obtained from PBMCs or a T cell subset sorted from them (not recorded which). This sequence was found in an adult woman who had mild COVID-19 (a few samples of this study predate the infection). The sample titles of this study are shuffled in the database, so cell type and time point are left out; the donor was told from shared clones.

CDR3 protein: CATSSRTSGASTDTQYF. The sequenced DNA is TGTGCCACCAGCTCCCGGACTAGCGGGGCTAGCACAGATACGCAGTATTTT. The chain links TRBV15 with TRBJ2-3, and 12 bases in between align with TRBD2. The cysteine opens and the phenylalanine closes a CDR3 of 17 amino acids. Solely the CDR3 DNA is kept, with 51 bases framed from the first base. From the germline V gene (reference sequence), CDR1 is LNHNV and CDR2 is YYDKDF. After removal of 5 bases from V and 0 bases from J, the junction retains 6 bases not matched to a gene.